This T cell receptor (beta chain) was documented in a study of human T cells and chemical hapten exposure. Study-wide background: Patients received weekly diphenylcyclopropenone doses to the scalp throughout the roughly 22-week study. Patch tests delivered 0.01% DPC to the upper back and were evaluated at 6 days.

Many counts were recorded for this clonotype. In TCRdb, the RACE reads were re-called with MiXCR into one record per CDR3 protein. The sample lists about 360,000 distinct CDR3 sequences; 4.8% were seen once. Germline CDR1 is MNHNS and CDR2 is SASEGT. V shed 5 bases and J 4 bases; nucleotides not matched to a gene: 11. CDR3 length: 16 amino acids. Regarding time point: patch test 1, 2 weeks after DPC sensitization. Treatment noted: therapeutic diphenylcyclopropenone sensitization with weekly scalp DPC. The chain employs TRBV6-1 and TRBJ1-5; TRBD1 matches at 7 bases. This specimen consisted of whole blood, obtained in connection with sensitization to the hapten diphenylcyclopropenone (DPC). This TCR derives from a woman between 45 and 60 years old with alopecia areata. Some clones in this sample may be carry-over from other donors' samples. The CDR3 DNA reads TGTGCCAGCAGTTCCGGGACAGCGGGCCGAAATCAGCCCCAGCATTTT. This translates into CASSSGTAGRNQPQHF.